This T cell receptor beta chain was observed in a study of blood T cell repertoires in COVID-19 (dated by TCRdb to 2018 to 2020). Background on the whole study: Samples from collaborators originated in the United States, Italy and Spain and spanned both the acute and convalescent phases of COVID-19. Samples were obtained from the ongoing ImmuneRACE study (first 160 participants) and from about 1,300 subjects provided by 6 global collaborators. Nearly every sample came with metadata listing a de-identified subject ID, COVID-19 status, age in years and sex. The dataset comprised deeply sampled blood TCRbeta repertoires from subjects exposed to, actively infected with, or recovered from COVID-19. Where available, HLA class I and class II types were obtained from metadata supplied by the sample provider rather than from assay-based typing. The prospective study material was composed of cDNA or gDNA derived from T cells, B-cell-depleted T cells, or PBMCs. The repertoires were released in a freely available public database intended as a resource for research on the immune response to SARS-CoV-2.

Study-level results and caveats: Clinical and demographic metadata were provided uncurated, with the amount varying by source and participant.

Enrolling through a virtual design, the prospective study's participants ranged in age from roughly 18 to 95 years and lived across more than 20 United States geographic areas. To assign participants to cohorts, the prospective study relied on clinical history that participants themselves reported in a screening survey and a study questionnaire. Recovered participants in ImmuneRACE Cohort 3 were defined by two consecutive negative NP/OP PCR tests, clearance by a healthcare professional, or resolution of symptoms. In the prospective study, mobile phlebotomists collected whole blood, serum and a nasopharyngeal or oropharyngeal swab from each participant. Participants in the prospective study had the option to provide additional blood draws and questionnaires over a 2-month period. Prospective study blood samples were shipped either frozen or at room temperature before DNA extraction. In the case of this clone: The target of this receptor is not known. Base qualities are not provided; no much larger clone lies one nucleotide away.

The cysteine opens and the phenylalanine closes a CDR3 of 15 amino acids. Just CDR3 DNA is preserved here, 45 bases in frame from base 1. V is cut by 7 bases and J by 5 bases, and the space between the germline ends is 17 bases. In the germline V gene, CDR1 corresponds to MGHDK and CDR2 to SYGVNS. The immunoSEQ Assay, a bias-controlled multiplex PCR, was used to amplify TCRbeta CDR3 regions from genomic DNA. Regarding the original processing steps: Nucleated cell counts per sample were estimated from amplification of reference gene primers within the assay. Sequence reads were collapsed and filtered to measure the absolute abundance of every unique TCRbeta CDR3 rearrangement. Productive Simpson clonality was computed per sample as the square root of Simpson's diversity index over productive rearrangements. Held by TCRdb, this immuneACCESS table contains in-frame sequences only and omits some clones. Under half of the omission traces to an unresolved V gene where checked; the cause of the rest is unknown. V and J calls and clone size are copied from that table; D and trimming were computed from the DNA. The sample table contains about 260,000 clones; only one count was recorded for around 88% of them. The ten most abundant clones make up approximately 2% of the sample.

This clonotype was obtained from a woman in her forties or fifties who had recovered from COVID-19. The specimen was PBMCs or T cells enriched from blood (not recorded which). The V gene is TRBV25-1 and the J gene is TRBJ2-2; the D gene is perhaps TRBD1, on 7 matching bases. The CDR3: CASTPRPGGTGELFF. In nucleotide form, the sequence is TGTGCCAGCACTCCACGACCAGGGGGGACCGGGGAGCTGTTTTTT.